This T cell receptor (beta chain) is from a study of neoadjuvant anti-PD-1 for oral cavity cancer. Study information: Non-progressing patients received a fourth nivolumab dose near day 43, then surgery on days 50-56.

These oral cavity squamous cell carcinomas were HPV-negative and locally advanced. Analysis of PBMCs was direct, with no culture step. This clone has a single count. Method: immunoSEQ multiplex PCR; TCRdb's copy keeps in-frame clones and lacks some. The repertoire holds 30,000 to 40,000 clones, approximately 90% seen once, with approximately 3.7% in the top ten. This CDR3 has 17 residues. Specimen: PBMCs, collected before nivolumab (anti-PD-1) treatment. The chain has TRBV21-1 and TRBJ2-2. TRBV21-1 is listed as a pseudogene. The sequence was collected from a person aged 40 to 85 with oral cavity squamous cell carcinoma. Written as DNA, the CDR3 is TGTGCCAGCAGCAAAGATCGGGCAGGGGAGGACACCGGGGAGCTGTTTTTT. This translates into CASSKDRAGEDTGELFF.